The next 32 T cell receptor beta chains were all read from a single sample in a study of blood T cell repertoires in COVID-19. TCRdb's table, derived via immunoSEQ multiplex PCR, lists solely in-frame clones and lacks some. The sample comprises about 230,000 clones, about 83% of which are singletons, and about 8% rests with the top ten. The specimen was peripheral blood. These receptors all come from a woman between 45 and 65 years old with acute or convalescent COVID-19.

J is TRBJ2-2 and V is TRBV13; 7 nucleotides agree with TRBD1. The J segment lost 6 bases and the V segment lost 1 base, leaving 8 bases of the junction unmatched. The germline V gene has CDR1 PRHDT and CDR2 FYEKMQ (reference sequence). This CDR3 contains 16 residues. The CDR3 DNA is TGTGCCAGCAGCTTAGTGACAGGGACGACGGCCGGGGAGCTGTTTTTT. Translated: CASSLVTGTTAGELFF.

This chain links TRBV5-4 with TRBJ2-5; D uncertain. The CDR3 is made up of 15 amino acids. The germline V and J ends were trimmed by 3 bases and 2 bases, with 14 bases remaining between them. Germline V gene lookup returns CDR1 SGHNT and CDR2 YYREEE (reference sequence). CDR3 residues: CASSSGSLSQETQYF. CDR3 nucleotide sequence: TGTGCCAGCAGCTCCGGGTCACTGTCTCAAGAGACCCAGTACTTC.

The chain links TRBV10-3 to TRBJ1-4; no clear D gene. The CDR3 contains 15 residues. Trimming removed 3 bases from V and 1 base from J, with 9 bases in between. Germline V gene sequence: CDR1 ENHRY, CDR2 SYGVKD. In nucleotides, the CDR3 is TGTGCCATCAGTGACGACGGGAAAACTAATGAAAAACTGTTTTTT. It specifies CAISDDGKTNEKLFF.

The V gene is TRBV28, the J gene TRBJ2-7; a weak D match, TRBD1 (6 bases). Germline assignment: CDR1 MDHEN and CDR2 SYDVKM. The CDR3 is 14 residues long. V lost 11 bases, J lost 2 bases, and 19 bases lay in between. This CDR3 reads CAGGTGTFPYEQYF. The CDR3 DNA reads TGTGCCGGGGGAACCGGGACATTCCCCTACGAGCAGTACTTC. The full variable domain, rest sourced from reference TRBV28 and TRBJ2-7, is DVKVTQSSRYLVKRTGEKVFLECVQDMDHENMFWYRQDPGLGLRLIYFSYDVKMKEKGDIPEGYSVSREKKERFSLILESASTNQTSMYLCAGGTGTFPYEQYFGPGTRLTVT.

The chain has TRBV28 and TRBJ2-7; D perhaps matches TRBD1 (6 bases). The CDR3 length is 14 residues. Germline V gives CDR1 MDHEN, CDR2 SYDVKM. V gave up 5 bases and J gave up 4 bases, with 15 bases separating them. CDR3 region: CASSKLGRGYEQYF. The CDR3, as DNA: TGTGCCAGCAGTAAGCTGGGCAGGGGTTACGAGCAGTACTTC.

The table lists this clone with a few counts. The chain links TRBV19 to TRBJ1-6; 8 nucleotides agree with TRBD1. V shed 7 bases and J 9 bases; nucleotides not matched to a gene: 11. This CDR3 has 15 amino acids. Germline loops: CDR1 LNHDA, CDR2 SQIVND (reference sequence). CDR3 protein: CASTTTDRGVSPLHF. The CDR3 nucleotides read TGTGCCAGTACCACCACTGACAGGGGAGTTTCACCCCTCCACTTT.

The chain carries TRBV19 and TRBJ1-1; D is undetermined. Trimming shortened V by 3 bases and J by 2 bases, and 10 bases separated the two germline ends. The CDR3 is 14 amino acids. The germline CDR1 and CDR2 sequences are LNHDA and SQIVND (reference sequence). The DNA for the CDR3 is TGTGCCAGTAGTATCCCGGGGATCAACACTGAAGCTTTCTTT. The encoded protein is CASSIPGINTEAFF.

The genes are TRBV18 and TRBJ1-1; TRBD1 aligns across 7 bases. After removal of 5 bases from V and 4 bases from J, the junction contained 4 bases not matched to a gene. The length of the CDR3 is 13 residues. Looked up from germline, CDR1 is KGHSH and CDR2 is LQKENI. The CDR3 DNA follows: TGTGCCAGCTCAACCTCAGGGGGCACTGAAGCTTTCTTT. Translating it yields CASSTSGGTEAFF. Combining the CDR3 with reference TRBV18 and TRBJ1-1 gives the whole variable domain NAGVMQNPRHLVRRRGQEARLRCSPMKGHSHVYWYRQLPEEGLKFMVYLQKENIIDESGMPKERFSAEFPKEGPSILRIQQVVRGDSAAYFCASSTSGGTEAFFGQGTRLTVV.

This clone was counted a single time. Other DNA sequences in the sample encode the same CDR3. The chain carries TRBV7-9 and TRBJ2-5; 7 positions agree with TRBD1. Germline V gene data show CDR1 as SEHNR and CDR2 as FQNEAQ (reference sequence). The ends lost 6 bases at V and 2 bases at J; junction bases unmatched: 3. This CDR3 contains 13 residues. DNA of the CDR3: TGTGCCAGCAGTAGGGGACAGCAAGAGACCCAGTACTTC. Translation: CASSRGQQETQYF.

The CDR3 DNA reads TGCGCCAGCAGCCAAGGGCTAGCGGGGGGGATCACAGATACGCAGTATTTT. Translation: CASSQGLAGGITDTQYF. This sequence joins TRBV4-1 and TRBJ2-3; 12 nucleotides line up with TRBD2. Germline loops: CDR1 MGHRA, CDR2 YSYEKL. The CDR3 extends over 17 amino acids. With V trimmed by 1 base and J by 2 bases, 4 bases remained unmatched.

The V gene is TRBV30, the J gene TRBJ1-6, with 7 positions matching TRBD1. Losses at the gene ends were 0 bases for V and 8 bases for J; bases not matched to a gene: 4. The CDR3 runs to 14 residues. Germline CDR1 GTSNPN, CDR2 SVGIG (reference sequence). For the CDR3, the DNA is TGTGCCTGGAGTGTAGTCAGGGGGGATTCACCCCTCCACTTT. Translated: CAWSVVRGDSPLHF.

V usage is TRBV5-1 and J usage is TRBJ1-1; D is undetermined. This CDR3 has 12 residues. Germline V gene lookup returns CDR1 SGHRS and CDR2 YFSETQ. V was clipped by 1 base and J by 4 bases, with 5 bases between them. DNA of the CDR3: TGCGCCAGCAGCTTGACAGTCACTGAAGCTTTCTTT. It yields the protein CASSLTVTEAFF.

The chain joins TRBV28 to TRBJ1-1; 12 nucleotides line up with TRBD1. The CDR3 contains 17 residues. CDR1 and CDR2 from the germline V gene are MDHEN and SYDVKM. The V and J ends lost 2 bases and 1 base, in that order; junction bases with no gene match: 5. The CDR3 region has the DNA TGTGCCAGCAGTTTACCGGGGACAGGGGGCTGGAACACTGAAGCTTTCTTT. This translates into CASSLPGTGGWNTEAFF.

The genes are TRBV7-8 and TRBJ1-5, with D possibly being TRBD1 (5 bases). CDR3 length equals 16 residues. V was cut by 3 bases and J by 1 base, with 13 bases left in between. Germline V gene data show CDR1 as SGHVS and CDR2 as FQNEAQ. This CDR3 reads CASSFGGGLSNQPQHF. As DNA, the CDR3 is TGTGCCAGCAGCTTCGGGGGGGGACTAAGCAATCAGCCCCAGCATTTT.

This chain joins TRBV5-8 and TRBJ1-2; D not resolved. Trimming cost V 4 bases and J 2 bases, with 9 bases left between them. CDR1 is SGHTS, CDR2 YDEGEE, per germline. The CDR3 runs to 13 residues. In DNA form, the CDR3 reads TGTGCCAGCAGCCCTGACGGGAACTATGGCTACACCTTC. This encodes CASSPDGNYGYTF.

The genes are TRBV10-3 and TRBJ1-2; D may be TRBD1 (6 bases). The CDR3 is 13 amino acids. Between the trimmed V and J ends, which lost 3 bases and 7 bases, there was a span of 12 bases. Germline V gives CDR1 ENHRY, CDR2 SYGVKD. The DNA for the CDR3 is TGTGCCATCAGTGATCAGGGGTTACTTGGCTACACCTTC. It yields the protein CAISDQGLLGYTF.

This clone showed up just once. The CDR3 protein is CASSEGRRNSPLHF. DNA for the CDR3: TGTGCCAGCAGTGAAGGTCGGCGGAACTCACCCCTCCACTTT. This chain joins TRBV6-1 and TRBJ1-6, with D unresolved. With 1 base removed from V and 10 bases from J, the gap between germline ends came to 11 bases. Germline loops: CDR1 MNHNS, CDR2 SASEGT. The CDR3 extends over 14 amino acids.

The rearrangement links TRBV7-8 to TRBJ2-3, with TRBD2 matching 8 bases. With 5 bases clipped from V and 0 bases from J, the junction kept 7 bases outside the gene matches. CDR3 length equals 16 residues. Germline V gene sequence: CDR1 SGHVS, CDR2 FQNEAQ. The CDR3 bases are TGTGCCAGCAGCGTTTACGGGGGGGCTAGCACAGATACGCAGTATTTT. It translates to CASSVYGGASTDTQYF. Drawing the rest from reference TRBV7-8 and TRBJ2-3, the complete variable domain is GAGVSQSPRYKVAKRGQDVALRCDPISGHVSLFWYQQALGQGPEFLTYFQNEAQLDKSGLPSDRFFAERPEGSVSTLKIQRTQQEDSAVYLCASSVYGGASTDTQYFGPGTRLTVL.

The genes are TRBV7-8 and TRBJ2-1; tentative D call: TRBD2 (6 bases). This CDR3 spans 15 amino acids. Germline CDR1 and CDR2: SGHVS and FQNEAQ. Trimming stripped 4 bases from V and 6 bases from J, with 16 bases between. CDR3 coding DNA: TGTGCCAGCAGCTGGGCCGGGCTCGGGAGCAATGAGCAGTTCTTC. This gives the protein CASSWAGLGSNEQFF.

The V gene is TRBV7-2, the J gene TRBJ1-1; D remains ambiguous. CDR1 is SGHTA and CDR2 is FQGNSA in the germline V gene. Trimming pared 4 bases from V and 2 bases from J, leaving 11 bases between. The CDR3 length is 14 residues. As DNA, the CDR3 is TGTGCCAGCAGCTCTCACAGAGTAAACACTGAAGCTTTCTTT. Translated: CASSSHRVNTEAFF.

CDR3 amino acids: CATSAMTSGAAETQYF. CDR3 DNA sequence: TGTGCCACCAGCGCAATGACTAGCGGCGCGGCTGAGACCCAGTACTTC. The chain combines TRBV15 with TRBJ2-5; the match to TRBD2 covers 9 bases. The trim removed 5 bases at V and 5 bases at J, leaving 12 bases unmatched. Per the germline V gene, CDR1 is LNHNV and CDR2 is YYDKDF (reference sequence). This CDR3 comprises 16 residues.

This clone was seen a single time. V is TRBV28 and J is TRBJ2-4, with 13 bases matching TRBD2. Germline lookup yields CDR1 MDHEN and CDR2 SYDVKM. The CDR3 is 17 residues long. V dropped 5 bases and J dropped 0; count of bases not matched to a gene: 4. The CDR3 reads CASSALAGGLAKNIQYF. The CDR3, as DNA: TGTGCCAGCAGTGCACTAGCGGGAGGGCTAGCCAAAAACATTCAGTACTTC.

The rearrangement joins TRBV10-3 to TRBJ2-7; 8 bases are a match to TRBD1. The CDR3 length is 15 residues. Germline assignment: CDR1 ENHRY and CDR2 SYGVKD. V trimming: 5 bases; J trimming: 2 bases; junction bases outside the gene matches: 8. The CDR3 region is CAISRAGQGAYEQYF. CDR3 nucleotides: TGTGCCATCAGTAGAGCCGGACAGGGCGCCTACGAGCAGTACTTC.

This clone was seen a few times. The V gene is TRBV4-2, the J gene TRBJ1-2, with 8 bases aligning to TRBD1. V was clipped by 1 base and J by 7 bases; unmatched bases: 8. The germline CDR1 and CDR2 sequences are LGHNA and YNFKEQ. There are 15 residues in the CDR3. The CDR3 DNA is TGTGCCAGCAGCCAAGGTGACGCAGGGGGCTCTGGCTACACCTTC. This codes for CASSQGDAGGSGYTF.

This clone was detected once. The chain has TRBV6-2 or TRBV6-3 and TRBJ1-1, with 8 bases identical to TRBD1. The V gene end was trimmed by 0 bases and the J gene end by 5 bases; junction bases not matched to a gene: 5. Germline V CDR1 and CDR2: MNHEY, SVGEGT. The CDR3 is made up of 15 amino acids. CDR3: CASSYSRQGKTEAFF. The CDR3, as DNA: TGTGCCAGCAGTTACTCGAGACAGGGGAAAACTGAAGCTTTCTTT.

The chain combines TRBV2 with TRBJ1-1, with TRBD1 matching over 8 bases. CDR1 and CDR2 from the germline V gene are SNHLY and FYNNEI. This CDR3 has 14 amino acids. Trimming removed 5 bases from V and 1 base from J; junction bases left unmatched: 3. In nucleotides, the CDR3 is TGTGCCAGCAGTTACGGGACAGGGAACACTGAAGCTTTCTTT. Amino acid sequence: CASSYGTGNTEAFF.

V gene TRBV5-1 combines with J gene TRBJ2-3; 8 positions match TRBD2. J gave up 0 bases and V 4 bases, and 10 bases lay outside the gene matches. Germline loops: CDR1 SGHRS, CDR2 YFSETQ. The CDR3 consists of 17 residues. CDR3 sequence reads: CASSGGAGDPSTDTQYF. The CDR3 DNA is TGCGCCAGCAGCGGCGGAGCGGGGGACCCTAGCACAGATACGCAGTATTTT.

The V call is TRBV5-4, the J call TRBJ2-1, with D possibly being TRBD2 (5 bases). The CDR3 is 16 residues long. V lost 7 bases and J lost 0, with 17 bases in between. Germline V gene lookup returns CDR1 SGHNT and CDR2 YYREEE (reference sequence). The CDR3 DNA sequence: TGTGCCAGCGGGGTAGGCGGGCCCCGCTCCTACAATGAGCAGTTCTTC. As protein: CASGVGGPRSYNEQFF.

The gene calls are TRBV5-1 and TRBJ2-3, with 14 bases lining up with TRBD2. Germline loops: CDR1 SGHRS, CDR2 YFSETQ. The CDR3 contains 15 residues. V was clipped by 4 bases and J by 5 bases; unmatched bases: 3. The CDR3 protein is CASSIGTSGRDTQYF. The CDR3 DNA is TGCGCCAGCAGCATAGGGACTAGCGGGAGAGATACGCAGTATTTT. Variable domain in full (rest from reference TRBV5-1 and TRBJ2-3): KAGVTQTPRYLIKTRGQQVTLSCSPISGHRSVSWYQQTPGQGLQFLFEYFSETQRNKGNFPGRFSGRQFSNSRSEMNVSTLELGDSALYLCASSIGTSGRDTQYFGPGTRLTVL.

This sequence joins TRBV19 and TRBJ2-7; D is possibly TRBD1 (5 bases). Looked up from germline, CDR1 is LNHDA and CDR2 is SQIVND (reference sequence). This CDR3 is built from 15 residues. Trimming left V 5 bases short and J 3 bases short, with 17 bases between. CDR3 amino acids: CASSWTSDSLYEQYF. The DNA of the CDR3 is TGTGCCAGTAGTTGGACCTCCGACAGCCTCTACGAGCAGTACTTC.

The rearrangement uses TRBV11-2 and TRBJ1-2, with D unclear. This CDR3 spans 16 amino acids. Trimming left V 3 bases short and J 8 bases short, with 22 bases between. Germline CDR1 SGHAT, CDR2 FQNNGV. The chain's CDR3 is CASSFIGRFVASGYTF. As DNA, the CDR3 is TGTGCCAGCAGCTTCATAGGACGGTTTGTGGCTAGCGGCTACACCTTC.

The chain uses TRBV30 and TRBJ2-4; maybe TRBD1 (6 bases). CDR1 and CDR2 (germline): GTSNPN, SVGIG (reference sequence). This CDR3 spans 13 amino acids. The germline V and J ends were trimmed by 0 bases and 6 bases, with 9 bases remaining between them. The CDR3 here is CAWSVQGRNIQYF. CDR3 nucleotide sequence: TGTGCCTGGAGTGTCCAGGGGAGAAACATTCAGTACTTC.